The next 7 T cell receptor beta chains were all read from a single sample in a study of OX40 agonist ivuxolimab in advanced cancers. Some clones are missing from TCRdb's copy, which holds only in-frame ones; the method was immunoSEQ multiplex PCR. The table includes about 18,000 clones, 80% to 85% detected once. Sequences were derived from CD4+ or CD8+ T cells sorted from blood, sampled in a trial of the OX40 agonist ivuxolimab. Receptors originate from an adult with an advanced solid tumor such as melanoma, head and neck, liver or kidney cancer.

V gene TRBV5-4 combines with J gene TRBJ1-2, with D maybe TRBD1 (5 bases). CDR1 is SGHNT and CDR2 is YYREEE in the germline V gene (reference sequence). The CDR3 runs 11 residues. V dropped 0 bases and J dropped 13 bases, with 10 bases sitting between them. As DNA, the CDR3 is TGTGCCAGCAGCTTGGTGGGGGATATCACCTTC. Encoded protein: CASSLVGDITF.

The rearrangement uses TRBV5-1 and TRBJ2-7; 7 bases map to TRBD1. Germline V gives CDR1 SGHRS, CDR2 YFSETQ. Trimming removed 0 bases from V and 2 bases from J; junction bases left unmatched: 5. The CDR3 consists of 15 residues. The CDR3 here is CASSLVPGQTYEQYF. In DNA form, the CDR3 reads TGCGCCAGCAGCTTGGTCCCGGGACAGACCTACGAGCAGTACTTC.

The chain joins TRBV7-9 to TRBJ2-3; D is undetermined. Trimming left V 1 base short and J 6 bases short, with 8 bases between. This CDR3 has 13 residues. CDR1 is SEHNR, CDR2 FQNEAQ, per germline (reference sequence). CDR3 in DNA: TGTGCCAGCAGCTTAGTTCAACCCGATACGCAGTATTTT. Residues: CASSLVQPDTQYF.

As for this clone: Compared with germline, one end of the junction differs, possibly owing to a read error. This chain joins TRBV5-8 and TRBJ1-1; possible D gene TRBD1, 5 bases. Germline CDR1 and CDR2: SGHTS and YDEGEE. The length of the CDR3 is 15 residues. CDR3 bases: TGCGCCAGCAGCGCAAGCGGGGACGGTAACACTGAAGCTTTCTTT. Protein: CASSASGDGNTEAFF.

The gene calls are TRBV13 and TRBJ1-2; 8 nucleotides match TRBD1. CDR3 size: 14 residues. The germline gives CDR1 PRHDT, CDR2 FYEKMQ (reference sequence). The V and J ends lost 5 bases and 4 bases, in that order; junction bases with no gene match: 6. The CDR3 loop is CASSPRDRTYGYTF. CDR3 DNA: TGTGCCAGCAGCCCGAGGGACAGGACCTATGGCTACACCTTC.

The chain uses TRBV30 and TRBJ1-3, with 10 bases lining up with TRBD1. V trimming: 0 bases; J trimming: 3 bases; junction bases outside the gene matches: 5. The CDR3 has 16 amino acids. Germline loops: CDR1 GTSNPN, CDR2 SVGIG (reference sequence). CDR3 nucleotide sequence: TGTGCCTGGAGTGTGAGGACAGGGGGAGGTGGAAACACCATATATTTT. Protein sequence: CAWSVRTGGGGNTIYF. The variable domain in full, with the rest retrieved from reference TRBV30 and TRBJ1-3, is SQTIHQWPATLVQPVGSPLSLECTVEGTSNPNLYWYRQAAGRGLQLLFYSVGIGQISSEVPQNLSASRPQDRQFILSSKKLLLSDSGFYLCAWSVRTGGGGNTIYFGEGSWLTVV.

V usage is TRBV4-2 and J usage is TRBJ2-7; D remains ambiguous. The CDR3 sequence is 14 residues long. The V gene's germline CDR1 is LGHNA and CDR2 YNFKEQ. The V and J ends lost 1 base and 3 bases respectively, with 10 bases between them. CDR3 sequence (DNA): TGTGCCAGCAGCCAAGTACTTGGAGACTACGAGCAGTACTTC. This sequence encodes CASSQVLGDYEQYF.